The entry below gives a single T cell receptor (beta chain) sequence along with its context. The data were obtained in a study of T cell responses to AZD1222 COVID-19 vaccine. The germline CDR1 and CDR2 sequences are SGDLS and YYNGEE. The length of the CDR3 is 11 residues. Trimming removed 4 bases from V and 11 bases from J; junction bases left unmatched: 5. Some clones are missing from TCRdb's copy, which holds only in-frame ones; the method was immunoSEQ multiplex PCR. The table records 100,000 or so clones, around nine tenths of them present only once. The sequencing here drew on peripheral blood, taken 28 days after the second AZD1222 dose. The chain links TRBV9 to TRBJ1-2; TRBD1 agrees at 7 bases. The sequence came from an adult who received the AZD1222 COVID-19 vaccine. The CDR3 sequence is CASSLDREYTF. The CDR3 bases are TGTGCCAGCAGCCTTGACAGGGAATACACCTTC. Using reference TRBV9 and TRBJ1-2 for the parts outside the CDR3, the full variable domain is DSGVTQTPKHLITATGQRVTLRCSPRSGDLSVYWYQQSLDQGLQFLIQYYNGEERAKGNILERFSAQQFPDLHSELNLSSLELGDSALYFCASSLDREYTFGSGTRLTVV.